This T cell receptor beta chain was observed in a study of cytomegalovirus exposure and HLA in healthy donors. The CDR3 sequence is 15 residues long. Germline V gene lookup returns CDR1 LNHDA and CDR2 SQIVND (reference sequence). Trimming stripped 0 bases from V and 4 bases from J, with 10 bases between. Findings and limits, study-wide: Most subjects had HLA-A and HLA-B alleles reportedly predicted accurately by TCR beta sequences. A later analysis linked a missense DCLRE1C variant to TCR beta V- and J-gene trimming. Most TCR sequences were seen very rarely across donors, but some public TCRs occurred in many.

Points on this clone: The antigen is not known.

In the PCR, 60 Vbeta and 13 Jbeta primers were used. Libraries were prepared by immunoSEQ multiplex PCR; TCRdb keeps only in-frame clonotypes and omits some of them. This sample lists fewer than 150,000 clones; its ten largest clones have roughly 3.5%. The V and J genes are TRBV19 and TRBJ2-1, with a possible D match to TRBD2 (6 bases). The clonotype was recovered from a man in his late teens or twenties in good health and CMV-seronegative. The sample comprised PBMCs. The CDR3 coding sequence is TGTGCCAGTAGTATAGACCGGGAGAGGTACAATGAGCAGTTCTTC. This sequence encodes CASSIDRERYNEQFF.